The clone carrying this TCR beta chain was counted between two and nine times. Its antigen is unknown. These data are taken from a study of cytomegalovirus exposure and HLA in healthy donors. The CDR3 is 16 residues long. The V gene end was trimmed by 2 bases and the J gene end by 12 bases; junction bases not matched to a gene: 14. Germline CDR1 and CDR2: SEHNR and FQNEAQ (reference sequence). PCR amplification relied on 60 Vbeta primers (plus 13 Jbeta primers). Data came from immunoSEQ multiplex PCR; TCRdb stores just in-frame clones and leaves some out. Among approximately 210,000 clones, 70% to 80% were seen once, and the ten largest hold approximately 0.39%. General study results and limits: It has been reported that TCR beta sequences accurately predicted the HLA-A and HLA-B alleles of most subjects. Some V segments, including TRBV6-2 and TRBV6-3, were excluded as indistinguishable. It was 150 to 200 TCR beta chains that were listed as cytomegalovirus-associated. As confirmed in vitro, three CMV-associated chains were specific for CMV antigens.

The sequenced sample was PBMCs. The chain joins TRBV7-9 to TRBJ1-4; 8 nucleotides match TRBD1. The origin of this receptor is a male donor in good health and CMV-seropositive. The CDR3 DNA follows: TGTGCCAGCAGCTTAACAGTCTCAAGGGACAGGAACGAACTGTTTTTT. Its protein is CASSLTVSRDRNELFF.